This T cell receptor (beta chain) derives from a study of graft-versus-host responses after intestinal transplantation (dated by TCRdb to about 2021). For context, the study as a whole: The transplants that recipients got were multivisceral, liver-intestinal, or isolated intestinal. All recipients received anti-thymocyte globulin induction followed by maintenance tacrolimus and steroids for 3 to 4 years. After intestinal transplantation, graft-versus-host and host-versus-graft alloreactive T cell clones were followed in the graft, circulation and bone marrow using bulk TCR-beta CDR3 sequencing. Alloreactive clones were identified by sequencing pre-transplant mixed lymphocyte reaction products and comparing them with unstimulated pre-transplant donor and recipient T cells. The cohort enrolled 20 to 30 intestinal transplant recipients, one of whom was a retransplant, and 3 patients without pretransplant specimens were excluded. Donor T cell macrochimerism was defined as a peak of at least 4% donor T cells among recipient peripheral blood mononuclear cells. Rather than going through the commercial service, samples from a few later patients were sequenced in-house on an Illumina MiSeq and processed with MiXCR.

Blood samples were collected up to 4 times in the first month after transplant and then at least monthly when available. The protocol used for the library was the immunoSEQ multiplex PCR assay. For most patients, high-throughput TCR-beta CDR3 sequencing of genomic DNA was performed by Adaptive Biotechnologies. The source study handled its data this way. TCR sequencing data for some 17 patients were retrieved from Adaptive's ImmunoSEQ software; a few other patients were processed with MiXCR and VDJtools. Because the origin of CDR3 nucleotide sequences shared between donor and recipient could not be assigned, those sequences were removed. At least 2-fold expansion over unstimulated cells and a minimum CFSE-low frequency of 0.002% (template counts) or 0.001% (read counts) were required for clones to be classified as alloreactive. Mappable clones were those detected in sequenced pre-transplant spleen, lymph node, or MLR CFSE-low populations of the donor or recipient. The cumulative frequency of alloreactive clones was calculated as a percentage of all sequences, weighted by copy number. This is the immuneACCESS table as TCRdb keeps it, with only in-frame sequences that have V and J called. A part of the clones is gone; compared with another copy, unresolved V genes explain less than half, and the rest is unexplained. For V, J and clone size, that table is used; D and trimming come from the DNA. The sample yields fewer than 45,000 clones; approximately 96% were counted once. The top ten constitute roughly 0.71% of the sample.

What the research found in general, with its limitations: In the allografts of patients with donor T cell macrochimerism, GvH to HvG T cell clonal ratios were high. GvH clones were detected in recipient bone marrow, and some appeared earlier in ileal mucosa or blood, consistent with an intestinal mucosal origin. Early after transplant, peak levels of circulating GvH clones were found to be associated with declines in HvG clones. The relatively low number and heterogeneity of intestinal transplant patients limited the conclusions.

V loses 10 bases at its end and J loses 1 base; junction bases beyond the gene matches: 10. Taken from the germline V gene, the CDR1 and CDR2 loops are MNHEY and SVGAGI. From the cysteine through the phenylalanine, the CDR3 covers 15 amino acids. Only the CDR3 part of the read is kept: 45 bases, read in frame from the first base. Regarding this clone: Its antigen is currently not known. Per-nucleotide qualities are absent, and no much larger clonotype sits a single base away.

In this chain, TRBV6-5 is recombined with TRBJ2-7; the junction holds 10 bases that match TRBD2. Source: PBMCs, taken 16 days after intestinal transplant. The receptor was derived from a human patient who received an intestinal transplant, so some T cells may come from the graft donor. The DNA reads as follows: TGTGCCACCAAACCGACTAGCGGGTTATCCTACGAGCAGTACTTC. Its translation reads: CATKPTSGLSYEQYF.